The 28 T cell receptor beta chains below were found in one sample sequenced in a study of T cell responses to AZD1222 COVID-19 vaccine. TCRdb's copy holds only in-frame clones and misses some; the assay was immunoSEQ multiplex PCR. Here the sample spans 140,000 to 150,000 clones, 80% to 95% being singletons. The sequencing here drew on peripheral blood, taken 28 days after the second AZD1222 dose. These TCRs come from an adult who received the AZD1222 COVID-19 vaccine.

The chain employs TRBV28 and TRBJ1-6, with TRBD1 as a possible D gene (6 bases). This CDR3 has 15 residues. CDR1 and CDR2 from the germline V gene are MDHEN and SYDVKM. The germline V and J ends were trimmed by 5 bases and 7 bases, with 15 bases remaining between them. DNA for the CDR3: TGTGCCAGCAGTCTAAGACAGGTGTGGAATTCACCCCTCCACTTT. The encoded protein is CASSLRQVWNSPLHF.

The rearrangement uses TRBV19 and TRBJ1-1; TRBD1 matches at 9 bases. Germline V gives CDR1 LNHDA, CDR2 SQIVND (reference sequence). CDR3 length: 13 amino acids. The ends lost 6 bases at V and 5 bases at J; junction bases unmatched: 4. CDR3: CASRGQGGTEAFF. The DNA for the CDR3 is TGTGCCAGTAGGGGACAGGGAGGAACTGAAGCTTTCTTT.

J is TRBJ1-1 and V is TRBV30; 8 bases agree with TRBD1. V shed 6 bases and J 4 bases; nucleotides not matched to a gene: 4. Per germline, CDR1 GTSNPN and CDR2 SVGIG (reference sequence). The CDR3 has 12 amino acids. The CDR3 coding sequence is TGTGCCTGTACAACAGGGGGCACTGAAGCTTTCTTT. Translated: CACTTGGTEAFF.

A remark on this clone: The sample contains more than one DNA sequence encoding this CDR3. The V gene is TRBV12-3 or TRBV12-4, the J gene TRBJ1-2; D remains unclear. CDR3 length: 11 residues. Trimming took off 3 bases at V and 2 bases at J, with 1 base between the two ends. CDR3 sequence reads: CASSFNYGYTF. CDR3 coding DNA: TGTGCCAGCAGTTTCAACTATGGCTACACCTTC.

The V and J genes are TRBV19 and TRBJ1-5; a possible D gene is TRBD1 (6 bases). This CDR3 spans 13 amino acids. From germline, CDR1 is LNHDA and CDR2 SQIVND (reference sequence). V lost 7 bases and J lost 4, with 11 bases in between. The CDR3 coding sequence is TGTGCCAGTATGGACAGAATGAATCAGCCCCAGCATTTT. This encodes CASMDRMNQPQHF.

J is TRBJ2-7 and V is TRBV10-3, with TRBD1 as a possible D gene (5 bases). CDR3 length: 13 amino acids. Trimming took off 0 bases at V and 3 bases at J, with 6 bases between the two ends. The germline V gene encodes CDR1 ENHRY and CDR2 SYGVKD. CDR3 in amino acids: CAISESTVYEQYF. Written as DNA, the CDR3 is TGTGCCATCAGTGAGTCGACAGTCTACGAGCAGTACTTC.

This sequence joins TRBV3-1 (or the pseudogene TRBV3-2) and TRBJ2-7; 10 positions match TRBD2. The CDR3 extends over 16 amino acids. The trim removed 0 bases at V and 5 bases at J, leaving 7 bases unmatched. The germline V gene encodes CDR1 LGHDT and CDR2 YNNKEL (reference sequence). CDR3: CASSQDKLAGINEQYF. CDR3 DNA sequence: TGTGCCAGCAGCCAAGATAAACTAGCGGGAATAAACGAGCAGTACTTC.

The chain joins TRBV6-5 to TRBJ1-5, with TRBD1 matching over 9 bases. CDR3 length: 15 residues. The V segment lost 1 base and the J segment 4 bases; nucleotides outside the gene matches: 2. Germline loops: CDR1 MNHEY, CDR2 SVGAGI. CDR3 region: CASSYLQGANQPQHF. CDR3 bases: TGTGCCAGCAGTTACTTACAGGGGGCTAATCAGCCCCAGCATTTT.

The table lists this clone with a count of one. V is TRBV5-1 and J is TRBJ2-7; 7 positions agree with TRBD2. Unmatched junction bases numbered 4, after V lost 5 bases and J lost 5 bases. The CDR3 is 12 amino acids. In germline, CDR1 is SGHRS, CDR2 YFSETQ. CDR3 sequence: CASSGGGHEQYF. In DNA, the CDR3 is TGCGCCAGCAGTGGGGGAGGGCACGAGCAGTACTTC.

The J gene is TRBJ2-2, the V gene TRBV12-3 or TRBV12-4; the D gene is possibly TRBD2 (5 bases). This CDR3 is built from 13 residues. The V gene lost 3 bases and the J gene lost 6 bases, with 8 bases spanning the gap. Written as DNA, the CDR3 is TGTGCCAGCAGTTTTTCGGAGGCCGGGGAGCTGTTTTTT. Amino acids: CASSFSEAGELFF.

The CDR3 coding sequence is TGTGCCAGCAGTTTAGGTGGGACAGGGGGAAACTATGGCTACACCTTC. This translates into CASSLGGTGGNYGYTF. The gene calls are TRBV27 and TRBJ1-2; 11 bases align to TRBD1. The CDR3 is made up of 16 amino acids. The junction had 4 bases not matched to a gene; V was cut back by 2 bases and J by 2 bases. CDR1 is MNHEY, CDR2 SMNVEV, per germline (reference sequence).

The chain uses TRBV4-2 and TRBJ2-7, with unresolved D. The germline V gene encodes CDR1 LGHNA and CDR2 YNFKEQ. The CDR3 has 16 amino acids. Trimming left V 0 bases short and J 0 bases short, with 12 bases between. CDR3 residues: CASSQDAGASSYEQYF. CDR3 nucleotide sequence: TGTGCCAGCAGCCAAGATGCTGGCGCTAGCTCCTACGAGCAGTACTTC.

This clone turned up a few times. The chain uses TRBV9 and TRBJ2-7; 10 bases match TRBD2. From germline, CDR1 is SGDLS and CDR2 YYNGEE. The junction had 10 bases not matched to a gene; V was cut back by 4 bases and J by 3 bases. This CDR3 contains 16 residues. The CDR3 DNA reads TGTGCCAGCAGCCCCATGACTAGCGGGCCCATCTACGAGCAGTACTTC. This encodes CASSPMTSGPIYEQYF.

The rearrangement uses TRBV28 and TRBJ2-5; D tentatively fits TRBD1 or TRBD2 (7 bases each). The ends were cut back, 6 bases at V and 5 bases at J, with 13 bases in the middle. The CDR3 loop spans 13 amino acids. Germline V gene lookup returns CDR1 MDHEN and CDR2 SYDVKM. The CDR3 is CASSPRGGETQYF. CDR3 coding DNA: TGTGCCAGCAGCCCCAGGGGGGGGGAGACCCAGTACTTC. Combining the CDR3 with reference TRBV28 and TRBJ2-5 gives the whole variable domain DVKVTQSSRYLVKRTGEKVFLECVQDMDHENMFWYRQDPGLGLRLIYFSYDVKMKEKGDIPEGYSVSREKKERFSLILESASTNQTSMYLCASSPRGGETQYFGPGTRLLVL.

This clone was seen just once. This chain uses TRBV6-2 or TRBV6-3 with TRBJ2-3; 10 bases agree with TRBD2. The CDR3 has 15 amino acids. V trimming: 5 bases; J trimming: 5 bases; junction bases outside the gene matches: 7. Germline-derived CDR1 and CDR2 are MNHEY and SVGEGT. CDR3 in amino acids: CASSPALAGVDTQYF. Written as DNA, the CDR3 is TGTGCCAGCAGTCCCGCCCTAGCGGGAGTAGATACGCAGTATTTT.

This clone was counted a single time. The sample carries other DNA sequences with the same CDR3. CDR3 in DNA: TGTGCCAGCAGTTACTCCTATAGCAATCAGCCCCAGCATTTT. The encoded protein is CASSYSYSNQPQHF. The rearrangement joins TRBV6-2 or TRBV6-3 to TRBJ1-5; no firm D call. Per germline, CDR1 MNHEY and CDR2 SVGEGT. The CDR3 length is 14 residues. V lost 0 bases and J lost 0, with 3 bases in between.

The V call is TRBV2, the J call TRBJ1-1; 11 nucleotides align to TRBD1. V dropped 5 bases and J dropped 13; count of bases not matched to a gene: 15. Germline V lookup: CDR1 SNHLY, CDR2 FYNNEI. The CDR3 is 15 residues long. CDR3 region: CASSLSPPGQGVVFF. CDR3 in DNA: TGTGCCAGCAGTCTATCGCCCCCGGGACAGGGGGTTGTTTTCTTT. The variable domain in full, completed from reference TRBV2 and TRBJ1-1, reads EPEVTQTPSHQVTQMGQEVILRCVPISNHLYFYWYRQILGQKVEFLVSFYNNEISEKSEIFDDQFSVERPDGSNFTLKIRSTKLEDSAMYFCASSLSPPGQGVVFFGQGTRLTVV.

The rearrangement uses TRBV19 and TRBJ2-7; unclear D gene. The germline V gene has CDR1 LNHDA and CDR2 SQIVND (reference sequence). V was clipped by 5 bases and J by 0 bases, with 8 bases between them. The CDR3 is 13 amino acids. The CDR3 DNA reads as TGTGCCAGTAGTCCTATTTCCTCCTACGAGCAGTACTTC. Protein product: CASSPISSYEQYF.

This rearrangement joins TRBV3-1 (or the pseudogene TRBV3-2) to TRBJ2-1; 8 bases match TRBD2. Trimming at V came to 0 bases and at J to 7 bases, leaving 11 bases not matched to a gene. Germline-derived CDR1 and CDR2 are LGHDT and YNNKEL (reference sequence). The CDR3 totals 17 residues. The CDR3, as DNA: TGTGCCAGCAGCCAAGATTTACAAGCGGGAGTGGAGAATGAGCAGTTCTTC. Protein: CASSQDLQAGVENEQFF.

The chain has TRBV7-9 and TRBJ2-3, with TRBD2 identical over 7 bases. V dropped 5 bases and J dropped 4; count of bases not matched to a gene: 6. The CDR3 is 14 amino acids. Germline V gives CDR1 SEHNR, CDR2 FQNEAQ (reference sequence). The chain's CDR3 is CASSPRTRADTQYF. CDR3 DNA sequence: TGTGCCAGCAGCCCTCGGACTAGAGCAGATACGCAGTATTTT. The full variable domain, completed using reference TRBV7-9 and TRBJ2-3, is DTGVSQNPRHKITKRGQNVTFRCDPISEHNRLYWYRQTLGQGPEFLTYFQNEAQLEKSRLLSDRFSAERPKGSFSTLEIQRTEQGDSAMYLCASSPRTRADTQYFGPGTRLTVL.

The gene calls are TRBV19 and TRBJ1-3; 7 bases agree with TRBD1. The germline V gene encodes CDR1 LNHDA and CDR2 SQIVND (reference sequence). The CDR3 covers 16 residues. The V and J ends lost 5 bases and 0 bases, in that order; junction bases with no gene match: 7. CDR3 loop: CASSDPGGSSGNTIYF. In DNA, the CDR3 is TGTGCCAGTAGTGATCCAGGGGGAAGCTCTGGAAACACCATATATTTT.

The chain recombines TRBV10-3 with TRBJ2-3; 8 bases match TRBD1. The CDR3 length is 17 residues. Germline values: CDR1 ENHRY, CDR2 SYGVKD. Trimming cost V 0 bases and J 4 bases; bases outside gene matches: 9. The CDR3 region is CAISESAGTGRSDTQYF. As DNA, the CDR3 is TGTGCCATCAGTGAGTCCGCCGGGACAGGTCGATCAGATACGCAGTATTTT.

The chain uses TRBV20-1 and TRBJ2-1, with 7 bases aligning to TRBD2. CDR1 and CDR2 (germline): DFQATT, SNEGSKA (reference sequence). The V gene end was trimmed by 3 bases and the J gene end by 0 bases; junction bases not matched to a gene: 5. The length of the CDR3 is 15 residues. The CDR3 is CSASIAGASYNEQFF. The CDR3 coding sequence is TGCAGTGCTAGTATAGCGGGTGCCTCCTACAATGAGCAGTTCTTC.

CDR3 sequence reads: CASSSSGTANTQYF. The CDR3 coding sequence is TGTGCCAGCAGCTCCTCCGGGACAGCGAATACGCAGTATTTT. V and J are TRBV7-9 and TRBJ2-3; 7 nucleotides align to TRBD1. The CDR3 contains 14 residues. J gave up 7 bases and V 4 bases, and 8 bases lay outside the gene matches. CDR1 is SEHNR, CDR2 FQNEAQ, per germline (reference sequence).

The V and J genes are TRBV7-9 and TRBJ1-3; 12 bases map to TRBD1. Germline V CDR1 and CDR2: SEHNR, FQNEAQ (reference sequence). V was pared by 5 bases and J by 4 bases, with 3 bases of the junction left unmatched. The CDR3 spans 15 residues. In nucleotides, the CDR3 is TGTGCCAGCAGCCCTGGGACAGGGGGCGGAAACACCATATATTTT. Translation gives CASSPGTGGGNTIYF.

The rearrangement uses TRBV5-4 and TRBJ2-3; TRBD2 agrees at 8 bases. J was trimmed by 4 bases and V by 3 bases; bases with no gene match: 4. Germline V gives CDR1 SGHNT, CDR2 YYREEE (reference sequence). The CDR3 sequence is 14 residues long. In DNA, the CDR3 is TGTGCCAGCAGCTCAAGCGGGAGTGCAGATACGCAGTATTTT. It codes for CASSSSGSADTQYF. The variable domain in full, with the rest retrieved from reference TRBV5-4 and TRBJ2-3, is ETGVTQSPTHLIKTRGQQVTLRCSSQSGHNTVSWYQQALGQGPQFIFQYYREEENGRGNFPPRFSGLQFPNYSSELNVNALELDDSALYLCASSSSGSADTQYFGPGTRLTVL.

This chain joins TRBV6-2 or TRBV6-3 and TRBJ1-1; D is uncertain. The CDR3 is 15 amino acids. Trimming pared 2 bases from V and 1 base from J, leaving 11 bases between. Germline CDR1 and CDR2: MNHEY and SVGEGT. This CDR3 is CASSYTRISNTEAFF. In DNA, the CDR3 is TGTGCCAGCAGTTACACCCGTATTTCGAACACTGAAGCTTTCTTT.

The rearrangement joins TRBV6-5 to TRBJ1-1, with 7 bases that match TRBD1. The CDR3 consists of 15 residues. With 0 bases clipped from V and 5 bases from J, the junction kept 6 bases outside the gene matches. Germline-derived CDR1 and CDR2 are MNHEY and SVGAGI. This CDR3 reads CASSYSYRGRTEAFF. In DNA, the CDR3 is TGTGCCAGCAGTTACTCGTACAGGGGTCGGACTGAAGCTTTCTTT.